Presented here are 13 T cell receptor beta chains from one specimen sequenced in a study of blood T cell repertoires in COVID-19. The data were produced by immunoSEQ multiplex PCR, yet TCRdb's version contains in-frame clones alone and is incomplete. There are roughly 110,000 clones in the sample; around 82% occur only once, and roughly 4.3% lies in the top ten. The sample taken for sequencing was peripheral blood. The source is a human donor in a cohort sampled during active COVID-19.

V and J are TRBV27 and TRBJ2-2, with 10 nucleotides matching TRBD2. The CDR3 length is 17 residues. The trim removed 2 bases at V and 7 bases at J, leaving 10 bases unmatched. The V gene's germline CDR1 is MNHEY and CDR2 SMNVEV (reference sequence). The CDR3 DNA reads as TGTGCCAGCAGTTTAACTCGAGCGGGAGGGCCCGGCGGGGAGCTGTTTTTT. Amino acids: CASSLTRAGGPGGELFF.

This chain joins TRBV11-3 and TRBJ1-5, with no clear D. This CDR3 contains 13 residues. Germline values: CDR1 SGHNT, CDR2 YENEEA. Trimming pared 11 bases from V and 3 bases from J, leaving 14 bases between. DNA for the CDR3: TGTGCCGTCAGAGAGGCAGTCAATCAGCCCCAGCATTTT. Protein sequence: CAVREAVNQPQHF.

The chain employs TRBV3-1 (or the pseudogene TRBV3-2) and TRBJ2-1; 8 bases map to TRBD2. After removal of 4 bases from V and 7 bases from J, the junction contained 6 bases not matched to a gene. The CDR3 is 14 residues long. Germline assignment: CDR1 LGHDT and CDR2 YNNKEL (reference sequence). The chain's CDR3 is CASSLAGLGNEQFF. The CDR3 nucleotides are TGTGCCAGCAGCCTTGCGGGACTAGGAAATGAGCAGTTCTTC.

The J gene is TRBJ2-1, the V gene TRBV3-1 (or the pseudogene TRBV3-2), with D possibly being TRBD1 (6 bases). The CDR3 is 14 residues long. The V and J ends lost 2 bases and 7 bases respectively, with 12 bases between them. Germline V CDR1 and CDR2: LGHDT, YNNKEL (reference sequence). The CDR3 nucleotides read TGTGCCAGCAGCCAAAGAGGGGGAAAAAATGAGCAGTTCTTC. It yields the protein CASSQRGGKNEQFF.

The J gene is TRBJ1-4, the V gene TRBV3-1 (or the pseudogene TRBV3-2); D is uncertain. The CDR3 sequence is 13 residues long. Trimming stripped 5 bases from V and 3 bases from J, with 7 bases between. Germline CDR1 is LGHDT and CDR2 is YNNKEL (reference sequence). CDR3 coding DNA: TGTGCCAGCAGCAAGCTGTCTAATGAAAAACTGTTTTTT. It translates to CASSKLSNEKLFF.

V and J are TRBV5-1 and TRBJ2-1; tentatively, D is TRBD1 (5 bases). The CDR3 totals 13 residues. Germline V gene data show CDR1 as SGHRS and CDR2 as YFSETQ. The V end lost 0 bases, the J end lost 9 bases, and 10 bases lay between the germline ends. In DNA form, the CDR3 reads TGCGCCAGCAGCTTGGGGTTAGGGGCTGAGCAGTTCTTC. This sequence encodes CASSLGLGAEQFF. The entire variable domain, with the rest obtained from reference TRBV5-1 and TRBJ2-1, is as follows: KAGVTQTPRYLIKTRGQQVTLSCSPISGHRSVSWYQQTPGQGLQFLFEYFSETQRNKGNFPGRFSGRQFSNSRSEMNVSTLELGDSALYLCASSLGLGAEQFFGPGTRLTVL.

The chain links TRBV7-2 to TRBJ2-7; TRBD2 matches 7 bases. CDR1 and CDR2 from the germline V gene are SGHTA and FQGNSA. Trimming removed 2 bases from V and 2 bases from J; junction bases left unmatched: 6. CDR3 length: 15 residues. The CDR3: CASSLTGGGPYEQYF. CDR3 DNA sequence: TGTGCCAGCAGCTTAACGGGCGGGGGACCCTACGAGCAGTACTTC.

The rearrangement uses TRBV19 and TRBJ1-2; 8 nucleotides match TRBD1. CDR3 length equals 16 residues. Per the germline V gene, CDR1 is LNHDA and CDR2 is SQIVND (reference sequence). Trimming at V came to 4 bases and at J to 0 bases, leaving 7 bases not matched to a gene. The CDR3 region is CASSTGTGEPNYGYTF. CDR3 sequence (DNA): TGTGCCAGTAGTACCGGGACAGGAGAACCTAACTATGGCTACACCTTC.

The gene calls are TRBV6-5 and TRBJ2-7; 7 nucleotides match TRBD2. The CDR3 covers 16 residues. In germline, CDR1 is MNHEY, CDR2 SVGAGI. The trim removed 0 bases at V and 1 base at J, leaving 6 bases unmatched. The CDR3 loop reads CASSYSRGRASYEQYF. The CDR3 coding sequence is TGTGCCAGCAGTTACTCGAGAGGGAGGGCTTCCTACGAGCAGTACTTC.

V and J are TRBV3-1 (or the pseudogene TRBV3-2) and TRBJ1-5, with D tentatively TRBD1 (6 bases). V dropped 4 bases and J dropped 6 bases, with 13 bases sitting between them. CDR3 length equals 14 residues. The germline gives CDR1 LGHDT, CDR2 YNNKEL (reference sequence). DNA for the CDR3: TGTGCCAGCAGCCTCAGGGGTGCTGTTCAGCCCCAGCATTTT. Its translation: CASSLRGAVQPQHF.

The genes are TRBV2 and TRBJ2-1; 11 nucleotides agree with TRBD1. CDR1 and CDR2 (germline): SNHLY, FYNNEI. The CDR3 runs 15 residues. J lost 4 bases, V lost 5 bases, and 4 bases had no gene match. CDR3 sequence reads: CASSSGTGGYNEQFF. The CDR3 DNA follows: TGTGCCAGCAGTTCCGGGACAGGGGGTTACAATGAGCAGTTCTTC.

This clone was counted only a few times. The V and J genes are TRBV28 and TRBJ1-2, with TRBD1 matching 9 bases. CDR1 and CDR2 from the germline V gene are MDHEN and SYDVKM. Trimming removed 5 bases from V and 2 bases from J; junction bases left unmatched: 15. CDR3 length: 18 residues. The CDR3 is CASSNLRTGDSLNYGYTF. The CDR3 region has the DNA TGTGCCAGCAGTAATCTCAGGACAGGGGACTCCTTAAACTATGGCTACACCTTC.

The V call is TRBV30, the J call TRBJ2-1; 7 bases agree with TRBD2. CDR3 size: 16 residues. Germline V gene lookup returns CDR1 GTSNPN and CDR2 SVGIG (reference sequence). V lost 0 bases, J lost 8 bases, and 13 bases stayed unmatched. The chain's CDR3 is CAWSVGGTGKSDEQFF. The CDR3 DNA reads TGTGCCTGGAGTGTGGGGGGGACCGGGAAGTCCGATGAGCAGTTCTTC.